These 20 T cell receptor beta chains came from one sample sequenced in a study of blood T cell repertoires in COVID-19. Clones were sequenced by immunoSEQ multiplex PCR, and TCRdb holds only the in-frame ones, with some missing. The sample comprises about 160,000 clones, 92% of which are singletons, and about 5.3% rests with the top ten. The source material was peripheral blood. All receptors derive from a man aged 25 to 40 with COVID-19, enrolled during active disease.

The chain joins TRBV5-4 to TRBJ1-6, with TRBD1 matching 10 bases. Looked up from germline, CDR1 is SGHNT and CDR2 is YYREEE (reference sequence). Unmatched junction bases numbered 13, after V lost 5 bases and J lost 5 bases. This CDR3 has 18 amino acids. CDR3 DNA sequence: TGTGCCAGCAGTTCAGTACGACAGGGGGCAGCTCATAATTCACCCCTCCACTTT. The encoded protein is CASSSVRQGAAHNSPLHF.

This clone appeared a single time. V gene TRBV5-1 combines with J gene TRBJ1-3; 7 nucleotides match TRBD1. Germline trimming cut 0 bases from V and 0 bases from J; bases unmatched to any gene: 0. This CDR3 region has 15 residues. CDR1 SGHRS and CDR2 YFSETQ come from the germline V gene. The CDR3 DNA follows: TGCGCCAGCAGCTTGGGGGACAGCTCTGGAAACACCATATATTTT. Its protein product is CASSLGDSSGNTIYF.

This clone turned up a few times. The V and J genes are TRBV11-2 and TRBJ2-2, with a possible D match to TRBD1 (5 bases). V shed 2 bases and J shed 1 base, with 11 bases lying between them. The germline V gene has CDR1 SGHAT and CDR2 FQNNGV. The CDR3 spans 16 residues. DNA of the CDR3: TGTGCCAGCAGCTTAATTGGGGCAGAGAACACCGGGGAGCTGTTTTTT. It is translated as CASSLIGAENTGELFF.

This clone appeared a single time. The chain has TRBV3-1 (or the pseudogene TRBV3-2) and TRBJ1-2; D unclear. Germline V CDR1 and CDR2: LGHDT, YNNKEL (reference sequence). Trimming cost V 1 base and J 1 base, with 7 bases left between them. The CDR3 runs 14 residues. The CDR3 loop is CASSQGSVNYGYTF. In DNA, the CDR3 is TGTGCCAGCAGCCAAGGAAGCGTTAACTATGGCTACACCTTC.

V gene TRBV4-1 combines with J gene TRBJ1-4; 9 positions match TRBD1. Trimming took 3 bases from V and 3 from J; bases not matched to a gene: 2. In germline, CDR1 is MGHRA, CDR2 YSYEKL. The CDR3 length is 15 residues. CDR3 in amino acids: CASSHGTGPNEKLFF. The CDR3 region has the DNA TGCGCCAGCAGCCATGGGACAGGGCCTAATGAAAAACTGTTTTTT.

The chain uses TRBV7-3 and TRBJ2-6; no reliable D call. Germline V CDR1 and CDR2: SGHTA, FQGTGA. The V end was cut by 6 bases, the J end by 4 bases, with 19 bases between. The CDR3 has 17 amino acids. The CDR3, as DNA: TGTGCCAGCAGGTTGACACCGGTTGTTTCCGGGGCCAACGTCCTGACTTTC. Translated, it gives CASRLTPVVSGANVLTF.

The chain carries TRBV5-1 and TRBJ1-1; possibly TRBD1 for D (5 bases). Trimming removed 0 bases at V and 4 bases at J, with 7 bases between. The CDR3 length is 13 residues. Per germline, CDR1 SGHRS and CDR2 YFSETQ. In DNA, the CDR3 is TGCGCCAGCAGCTTGGTAAGGGGCACTGAAGCTTTCTTT. Protein product: CASSLVRGTEAFF.

The chain links TRBV7-3 to TRBJ1-2, with 9 bases aligning to TRBD1. From germline, CDR1 is SGHTA and CDR2 FQGTGA. This CDR3 has 13 amino acids. V lost 5 bases and J lost 5; bases outside the gene matches: 3. The CDR3 loop is CASSQGQGYGYTF. Here the CDR3 DNA reads TGTGCCAGCAGCCAAGGACAGGGGTATGGCTACACCTTC.

The chain carries TRBV6-5 and TRBJ1-5, with D hard to call. V dropped 6 bases and J dropped 0 bases, with 6 bases sitting between them. Germline CDR1 is MNHEY and CDR2 is SVGAGI. The CDR3 has 13 residues. CDR3 loop: CASSQYSNQPQHF. CDR3 DNA sequence: TGTGCCAGCAGCCAGTATAGCAATCAGCCCCAGCATTTT.

This clone was counted between two and nine times. The chain recombines TRBV19 with TRBJ1-2; D not resolved. Germline CDR1 reads LNHDA; CDR2 reads SQIVND (reference sequence). CDR3 length: 15 residues. V lost 3 bases to trimming and J lost 4 bases, with 15 bases between them. CDR3 sequence reads: CASSIGTASVYGYTF. The DNA of the CDR3 is TGTGCCAGTAGTATCGGCACAGCCTCGGTCTATGGCTACACCTTC.

The chain joins TRBV7-3 to TRBJ2-3; D gene unclear. This CDR3 region has 16 residues. V was cut by 5 bases and J by 1 base, with 16 bases left in between. Germline V gives CDR1 SGHTA, CDR2 FQGTGA. The CDR3 protein is CASSPRSLSGTDTQYF. In nucleotides, the CDR3 is TGTGCCAGCAGCCCCCGGTCCCTATCGGGCACAGATACGCAGTATTTT.

V usage is TRBV29-1 and J usage is TRBJ1-2; no reliable D call. Per the germline V gene, CDR1 is SQVTM and CDR2 is ANQGSEA. The CDR3 consists of 17 residues. The V gene lost 0 bases and the J gene lost 0 bases, with 17 bases spanning the gap. Here the CDR3 DNA reads TGCAGCGTTGAAGATCCTTTCTCACGGTCCACTAACTATGGCTACACCTTC. Its protein product is CSVEDPFSRSTNYGYTF.

This sequence joins TRBV11-2 and TRBJ1-2, with D tentatively TRBD1 (5 bases). Trimming removed 3 bases at V and 7 bases at J, with 6 bases between. This CDR3 is built from 11 residues. The germline V gene has CDR1 SGHAT and CDR2 FQNNGV. The CDR3 reads CASSFGGGYTF. The CDR3 DNA reads as TGTGCCAGCAGCTTCGGGGGTGGCTACACCTTC.

The rearrangement joins TRBV19 to TRBJ2-5; TRBD1 might be the D (6 bases). This CDR3 comprises 13 residues. V lost 5 bases, J lost 5 bases, and 12 bases lay in between. Germline-derived CDR1 and CDR2 are LNHDA and SQIVND (reference sequence). The CDR3 sequence is CASSAQGPETQYF. The DNA for the CDR3 is TGTGCCAGTAGTGCTCAGGGGCCCGAGACCCAGTACTTC. Based on the CDR3 plus reference TRBV19 and TRBJ2-5, the full variable domain is DGGITQSPKYLFRKEGQNVTLSCEQNLNHDAMYWYRQDPGQGLRLIYYSQIVNDFQKGDIAEGYSVSREKKESFPLTVTSAQKNPTAFYLCASSAQGPETQYFGPGTRLLVL.

The chain links TRBV6-2 or TRBV6-3 to TRBJ1-2; no clear D. Germline V gives CDR1 MNHEY, CDR2 SVGEGT. Deletions cut 4 bases from V and 4 bases from J, with 10 bases between. This CDR3 is 13 amino acids long. In DNA, the CDR3 is TGTGCCAGCAGTTCAAACAGTTTCTATGGCTACACCTTC. It translates to CASSSNSFYGYTF.

The chain employs TRBV5-1 and TRBJ2-7, with TRBD1 identical over 8 bases. The CDR3 has 13 amino acids. Per the germline V gene, CDR1 is SGHRS and CDR2 is YFSETQ. V shed 7 bases, J shed 3 bases, and the junction held 6 bases outside the gene matches. This CDR3 is CASEGQDRYEQYF. CDR3 DNA: TGCGCCAGCGAGGGACAGGACCGCTACGAGCAGTACTTC.

This clone has only one observation. The rearrangement uses TRBV7-2 and TRBJ2-7; 7 nucleotides agree with TRBD1. Germline V CDR1 and CDR2: SGHTA, FQGNSA. After removal of 2 bases from V and 0 bases from J, the junction contained 10 bases not matched to a gene. There are 17 residues in the CDR3. DNA for the CDR3: TGTGCCAGCAGCTTACCCCGACAGGGCCGTAACTCCTACGAGCAGTACTTC. Protein product: CASSLPRQGRNSYEQYF.

There are a few counts of this clone. V and J are TRBV7-9 and TRBJ2-3, with 9 positions matching TRBD2. Germline CDR1 is SEHNR and CDR2 is FQNEAQ (reference sequence). The V gene end was trimmed by 8 bases and the J gene end by 7 bases; junction bases not matched to a gene: 7. The CDR3 has 13 amino acids. Here the CDR3 DNA reads TGTGCCAGCGAAAGAGCGGGAGGAAATACGCAGTATTTT. Translating it yields CASERAGGNTQYF. Using reference TRBV7-9 and TRBJ2-3 for the parts outside the CDR3, the full variable domain is DTGVSQNPRHKITKRGQNVTFRCDPISEHNRLYWYRQTLGQGPEFLTYFQNEAQLEKSRLLSDRFSAERPKGSFSTLEIQRTEQGDSAMYLCASERAGGNTQYFGPGTRLTVL.

The CDR3 sequence is CASSPRPATNEKLFF. The CDR3 nucleotides read TGTGCCAGCAGCCCGCGGCCGGCTACTAATGAAAAACTGTTTTTT. This chain connects TRBV5-4 to TRBJ1-4; D is unclear. CDR3 size: 15 residues. V shed 4 bases and J shed 2 bases, with 12 bases lying between them. Germline assignment: CDR1 SGHNT and CDR2 YYREEE (reference sequence).

The chain is built from TRBV7-9 and TRBJ1-4, with a possible D match to TRBD1 (6 bases). Trimming shortened V by 5 bases and J by 5 bases, and 12 bases separated the two germline ends. This CDR3 region has 14 residues. Germline V gives CDR1 SEHNR, CDR2 FQNEAQ (reference sequence). CDR3 residues: CASSTGTSNEKLFF. In DNA, the CDR3 is TGTGCCAGCAGCACCGGGACAAGCAATGAAAAACTGTTTTTT.